Listed here are 13 T cell receptor beta chains from one sample, sequenced in a study of graft-versus-host responses after intestinal transplantation. Sequencing used immunoSEQ multiplex PCR; TCRdb keeps in-frame clones, though not all of them. The top ten clones hold approximately 2.4% of a sample with 10,000 to 15,000 clones, roughly 33% of them seen once. Approximately 200,000 CFSE-labeled responder cells were plated with approximately 200,000 irradiated, violet-dye-labeled stimulator cells. Material: alloreactive CD8+ T cells from a mixed lymphocyte reaction culture, obtained before intestinal transplant. Sample subset: CFSE-low proliferating T cells sorted from roughly 6-day pre-transplant mixed lymphocyte reaction (GvH or HvG direction). The receptors come from a human patient who received an intestinal transplant.

The rearrangement uses TRBV6-1 and TRBJ2-1, with TRBD2 matching 10 bases. The ends lost 1 base at V and 2 bases at J; junction bases unmatched: 2. The CDR3 runs 16 residues. Germline CDR1 reads MNHNS; CDR2 reads SASEGT. The CDR3 DNA sequence: TGTGCCAGCAGTGAAGTCAGCGGGAGGGCCTACAATGAGCAGTTCTTC. Translated: CASSEVSGRAYNEQFF.

Within the sample, this clone is medium-sized. V gene TRBV4-1 combines with J gene TRBJ1-2; perhaps TRBD1 as D (6 bases). CDR3 length: 14 amino acids. Trimming pared 0 bases from V and 3 bases from J, leaving 8 bases between. The V gene's germline CDR1 is MGHRA and CDR2 YSYEKL. The CDR3 region is CASSQDGGHYGYTF. The CDR3 nucleotides read TGCGCCAGCAGCCAAGATGGGGGCCACTATGGCTACACCTTC.

This clone was detected only a few times. The chain recombines TRBV9 with TRBJ2-3; the D gene is possibly TRBD2 (5 bases). CDR1 and CDR2 from the germline V gene are SGDLS and YYNGEE. This CDR3 has 14 amino acids. Between the trimmed V and J ends, which lost 1 base and 0 bases, there was a span of 6 bases. CDR3 in DNA: TGTGCCAGCAGCGTAAGCGGTAGCACAGATACGCAGTATTTT. Translating it yields CASSVSGSTDTQYF.

This chain connects TRBV10-3 to TRBJ2-5; tentatively, D is TRBD1 (5 bases). The end of the DNA aligns better with TRBJ2-7, so the J call may be wrong. The germline V gene encodes CDR1 ENHRY and CDR2 SYGVKD. The CDR3 contains 15 residues. This CDR3 reads CAISESDSPSYEQYF. DNA of the CDR3: TGTGCCATCAGTGAGTCTGACAGCCCCTCCTACGAGCAGTACTTC.

This clone occurred a few times. The rearrangement joins TRBV9 to TRBJ2-7; 7 positions agree with TRBD1. Germline-derived CDR1 and CDR2 are SGDLS and YYNGEE. Unmatched junction bases numbered 5, after V lost 2 bases and J lost 3 bases. The CDR3 extends over 14 amino acids. The DNA of the CDR3 is TGTGCCAGCAGCGTGGGGACAGCCAACTACGAGCAGTACTTC. It codes for CASSVGTANYEQYF.

V is TRBV6-5 and J is TRBJ2-1, with 9 bases identical to TRBD2. CDR3 size: 13 residues. The germline V gene has CDR1 MNHEY and CDR2 SVGAGI. The V gene end was trimmed by 8 bases and the J gene end by 4 bases; junction bases not matched to a gene: 3. CDR3 nucleotides: TGTGCCAGCGGACTAGCGCCTTACAATGAGCAGTTCTTC. Translation gives CASGLAPYNEQFF.

A few counts support this clone. The V and J genes are TRBV5-8 and TRBJ2-7; 10 bases are a match to TRBD1. The CDR3 spans 15 residues. The junction had 6 bases not matched to a gene; V was cut back by 2 bases and J by 4 bases. Looked up from germline, CDR1 is SGHTS and CDR2 is YDEGEE. The CDR3 protein is CASSFDSGQGYEQYF. CDR3 DNA: TGTGCCAGCAGCTTTGATTCGGGACAGGGGTACGAGCAGTACTTC.

Worth noting for this clone: Different DNA sequences within this sample yield the same CDR3. The J gene is TRBJ2-1, the V gene TRBV9, with TRBD2 as a possible D gene (6 bases). The CDR3 totals 15 residues. Germline V gives CDR1 SGDLS, CDR2 YYNGEE. The germline V and J ends were trimmed by 2 bases and 0 bases, with 9 bases remaining between them. This CDR3 reads CASSVSGVSYNEQFF. The CDR3 DNA sequence: TGTGCCAGCAGCGTGTCGGGAGTCTCCTACAATGAGCAGTTCTTC.

The sample holds a few counts of this clone. CDR3 DNA: TGTGCCAGCACCTTCTGGGGGAGGGCCCACAATGAGCAGTTCTTC. Amino acids: CASTFWGRAHNEQFF. The chain employs TRBV11-2 and TRBJ2-1; 7 nucleotides align to TRBD2. The CDR3 consists of 15 residues. The germline V gene encodes CDR1 SGHAT and CDR2 FQNNGV. V lost 7 bases and J lost 5; bases outside the gene matches: 11.

This clone came up a few times. J is TRBJ1-5 and V is TRBV30; D is perhaps TRBD1 (6 bases). CDR1 is GTSNPN and CDR2 is SVGIG in the germline V gene (reference sequence). Trimming removed 3 bases at V and 11 bases at J, with 20 bases between. The CDR3 length is 14 residues. In DNA form, the CDR3 reads TGTGCCTGGAGCGGGTCCAGTACAGGGTTAACCCAGCATTTT. It yields the protein CAWSGSSTGLTQHF.

The sample holds a few counts of this clone. V gene TRBV4-3 combines with J gene TRBJ2-7, with D tentatively TRBD1 (5 bases). The CDR3 runs to 15 residues. Germline assignment: CDR1 LGHNA and CDR2 YSLEER. Deletions cut 1 base from V and 2 bases from J, with 12 bases between. CDR3 residues: CASSQVSQGTYEQYF. The DNA of the CDR3 is TGCGCCAGCAGCCAAGTTAGTCAGGGTACCTACGAGCAGTACTTC.

This clone was counted between two and nine times. CDR3 sequence (DNA): TGCGCCAGCAGCCAAGGGGTTAGGCCCCCCGAGCAGTACTTC. Translation gives CASSQGVRPPEQYF. V usage is TRBV4-1 and J usage is TRBJ2-7; no reliable D call. This CDR3 region has 14 residues. Germline assignment: CDR1 MGHRA and CDR2 YSYEKL. V dropped 1 base and J dropped 6 bases, with 13 bases sitting between them.

This clone is categorized as medium-sized. This chain uses TRBV2 with TRBJ2-5, with 11 bases lining up with TRBD1. The CDR3 covers 18 residues. The germline CDR1 and CDR2 sequences are SNHLY and FYNNEI. With 3 bases clipped from V and 3 bases from J, the junction kept 12 bases outside the gene matches. The CDR3 DNA sequence: TGTGCCAGCAGTGACGGACAGGGGGCCAGACTAGACGAAGAGACCCAGTACTTC. This codes for CASSDGQGARLDEETQYF.